This paragraph covers one T cell receptor (beta chain) sequence. The antigen remains undetermined. The sample originates from a study of cytomegalovirus exposure and HLA in healthy donors. Notes on the study in general: Reportedly, fewer N-insertions than the roughly 700-donor mean appeared in an Asian-associated ancestry cluster in a later analysis. The study flagged around 160 TCR beta chains as cytomegalovirus-associated. Both high specificity and high sensitivity reportedly marked the classifier's diagnosis of cytomegalovirus status. Earlier analysis found most TCR beta V segments productive about 87% or about 30% of the time.

Researchers ran the PCR with 60 Vbeta and 13 Jbeta primers. The table came from immunoSEQ multiplex PCR; TCRdb's copy has only in-frame clones and leaves some out. This table has about 120,000 clones, 79% appearing once. Germline V CDR1 and CDR2: KGHSH, LQKENI. V was trimmed by 0 bases and J by 7 bases, leaving 12 bases between them. The CDR3 extends over 14 amino acids. The chain couples TRBV18 to TRBJ1-2; perhaps TRBD1 as D (5 bases). This receptor was obtained from a man aged 25-45 years in good health and CMV-seropositive. Input material: PBMCs. The CDR3 region is CASSPPGRVAGYTF. The CDR3 DNA is TGTGCCAGCTCACCACCGGGCAGGGTGGCTGGCTACACCTTC. Full variable domain (outside the CDR3, taken from reference TRBV18 and TRBJ1-2): NAGVMQNPRHLVRRRGQEARLRCSPMKGHSHVYWYRQLPEEGLKFMVYLQKENIIDESGMPKERFSAEFPKEGPSILRIQQVVRGDSAAYFCASSPPGRVAGYTFGSGTRLTVV.